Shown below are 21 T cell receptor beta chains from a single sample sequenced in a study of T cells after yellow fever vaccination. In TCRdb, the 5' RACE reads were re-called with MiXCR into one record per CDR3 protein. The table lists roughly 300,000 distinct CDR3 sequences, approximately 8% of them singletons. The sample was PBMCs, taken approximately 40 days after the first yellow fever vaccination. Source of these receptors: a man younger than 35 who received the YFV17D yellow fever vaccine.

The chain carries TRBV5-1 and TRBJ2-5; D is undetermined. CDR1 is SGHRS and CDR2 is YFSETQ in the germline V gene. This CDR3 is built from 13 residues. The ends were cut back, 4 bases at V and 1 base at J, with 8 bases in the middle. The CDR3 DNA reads TGCGCCAGCAGCGGCTGGGGCCAAGAGACCCAGTACTTC. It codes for CASSGWGQETQYF.

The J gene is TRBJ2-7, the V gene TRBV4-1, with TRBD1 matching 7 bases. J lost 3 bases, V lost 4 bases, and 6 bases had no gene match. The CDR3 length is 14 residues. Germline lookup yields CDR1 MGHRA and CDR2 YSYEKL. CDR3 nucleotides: TGCGCCAGCAGCCCAATGACAGGGAGCTACGAGCAGTACGTC. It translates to CASSPMTGSYEQYV.

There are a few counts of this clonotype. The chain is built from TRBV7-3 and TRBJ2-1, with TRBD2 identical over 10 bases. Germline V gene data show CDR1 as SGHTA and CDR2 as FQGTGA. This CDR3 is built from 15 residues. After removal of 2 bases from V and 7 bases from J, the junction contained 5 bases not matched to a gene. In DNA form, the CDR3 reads TGTGCCAGCAGCTTACAAAGCGGGGGGGAAAATGAGCAGTTCTTC. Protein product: CASSLQSGGENEQFF.

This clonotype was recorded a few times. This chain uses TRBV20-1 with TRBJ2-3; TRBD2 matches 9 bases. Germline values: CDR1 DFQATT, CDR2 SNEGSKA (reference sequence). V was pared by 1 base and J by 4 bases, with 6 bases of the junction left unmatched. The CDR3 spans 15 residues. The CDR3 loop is CSARGAAGGADTQYF. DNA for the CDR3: TGCAGTGCTAGAGGAGCAGCGGGGGGCGCAGATACGCAGTATTTT.

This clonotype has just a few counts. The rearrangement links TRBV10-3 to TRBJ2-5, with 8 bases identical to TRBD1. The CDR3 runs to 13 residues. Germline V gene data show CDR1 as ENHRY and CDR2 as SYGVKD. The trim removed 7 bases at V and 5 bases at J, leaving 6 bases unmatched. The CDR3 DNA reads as TGTGCCATCACTCAGGGGGCAGGGGAGACCCAGTACTTC. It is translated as CAITQGAGETQYF.

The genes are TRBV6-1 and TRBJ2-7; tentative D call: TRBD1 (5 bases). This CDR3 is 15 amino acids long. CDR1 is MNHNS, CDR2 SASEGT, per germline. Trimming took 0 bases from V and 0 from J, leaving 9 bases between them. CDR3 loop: CASSEALGASYEQYF. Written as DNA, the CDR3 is TGTGCCAGCAGTGAAGCGCTAGGGGCCTCCTACGAGCAGTACTTC.

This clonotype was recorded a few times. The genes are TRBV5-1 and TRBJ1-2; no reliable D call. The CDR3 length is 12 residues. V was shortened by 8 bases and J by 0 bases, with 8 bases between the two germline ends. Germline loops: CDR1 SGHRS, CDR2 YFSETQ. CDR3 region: CARITANYGYTF. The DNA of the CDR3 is TGCGCCAGGATCACTGCTAACTATGGCTACACCTTC.

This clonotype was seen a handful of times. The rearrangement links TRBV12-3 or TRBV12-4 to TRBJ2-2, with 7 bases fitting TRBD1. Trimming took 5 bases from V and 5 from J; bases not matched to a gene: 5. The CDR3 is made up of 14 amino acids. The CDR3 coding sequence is TGTGCCAGCAGTCCGGGACAGTTAACCGGGGAGCTGTTTTTT. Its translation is CASSPGQLTGELFF.

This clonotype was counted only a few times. The CDR3 here is CASSLAAGRTDTQYF. DNA of the CDR3: TGCGCCAGCAGCTTGGCCGCGGGAAGGACAGATACGCAGTATTTT. The chain joins TRBV5-1 to TRBJ2-3; tentatively, D is TRBD2 (6 bases). This CDR3 spans 15 amino acids. Between the trimmed V and J ends, which lost 0 bases and 3 bases, there was a span of 11 bases. Germline CDR1 reads SGHRS; CDR2 reads YFSETQ.

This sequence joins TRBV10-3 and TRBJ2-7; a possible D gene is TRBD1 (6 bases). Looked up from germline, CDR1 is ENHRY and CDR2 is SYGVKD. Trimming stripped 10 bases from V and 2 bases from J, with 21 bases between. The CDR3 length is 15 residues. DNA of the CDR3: TGTGCCACTCGAGGTGGCCAGGGGCCAACCTACGAGCAGTACTTC. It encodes CATRGGQGPTYEQYF.

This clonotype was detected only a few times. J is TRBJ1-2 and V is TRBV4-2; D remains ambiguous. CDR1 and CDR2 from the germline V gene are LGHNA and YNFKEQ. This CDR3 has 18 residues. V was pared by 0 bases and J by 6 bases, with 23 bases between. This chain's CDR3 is CASSQDLKGGRRGNGYTF. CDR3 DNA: TGTGCCAGCAGCCAAGATCTTAAGGGTGGCAGAAGAGGAAATGGCTACACCTTC.

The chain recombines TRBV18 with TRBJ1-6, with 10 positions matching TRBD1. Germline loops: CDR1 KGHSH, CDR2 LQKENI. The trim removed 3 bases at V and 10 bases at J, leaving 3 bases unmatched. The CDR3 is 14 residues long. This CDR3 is CASSPDRGTSPLHF. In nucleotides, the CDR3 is TGTGCCAGCTCACCGGACAGGGGGACATCACCCCTCCACTTT.

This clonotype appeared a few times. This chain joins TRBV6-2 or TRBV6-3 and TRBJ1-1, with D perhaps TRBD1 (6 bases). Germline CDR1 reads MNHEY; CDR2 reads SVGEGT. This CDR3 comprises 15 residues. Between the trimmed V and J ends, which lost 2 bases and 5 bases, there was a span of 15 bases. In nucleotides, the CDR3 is TGTGCCAGCAGTTACGCGGGGGCGGGTAATACTGAAGCTTTCTTT. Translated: CASSYAGAGNTEAFF.

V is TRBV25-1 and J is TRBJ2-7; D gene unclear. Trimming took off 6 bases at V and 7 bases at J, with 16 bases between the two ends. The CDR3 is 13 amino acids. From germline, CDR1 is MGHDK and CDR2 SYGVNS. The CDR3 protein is CASRPTWAEEQYV. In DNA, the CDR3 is TGTGCCAGCAGACCAACATGGGCCGAGGAGCAGTACGTC.

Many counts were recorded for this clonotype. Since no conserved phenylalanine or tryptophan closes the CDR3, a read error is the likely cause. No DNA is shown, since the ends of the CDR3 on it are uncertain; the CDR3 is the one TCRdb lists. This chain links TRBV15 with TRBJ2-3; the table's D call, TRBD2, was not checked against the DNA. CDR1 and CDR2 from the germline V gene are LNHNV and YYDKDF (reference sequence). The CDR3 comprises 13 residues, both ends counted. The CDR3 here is CATSRDLSGGSGL.

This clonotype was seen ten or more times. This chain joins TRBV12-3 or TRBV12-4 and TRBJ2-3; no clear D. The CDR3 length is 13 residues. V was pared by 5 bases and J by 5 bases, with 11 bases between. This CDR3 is CASSLLRRDTQYF. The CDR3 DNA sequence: TGTGCCAGCAGTCTATTGAGAAGAGATACGCAGTATTTT.

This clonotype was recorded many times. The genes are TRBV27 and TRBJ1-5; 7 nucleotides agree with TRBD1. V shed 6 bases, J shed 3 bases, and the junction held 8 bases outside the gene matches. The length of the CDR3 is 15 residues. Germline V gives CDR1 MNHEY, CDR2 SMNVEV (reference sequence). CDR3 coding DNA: TGTGCCAGCAGCCTAACAGGGGTGGACAATCAGCCCCAGCATTTT. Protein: CASSLTGVDNQPQHF.

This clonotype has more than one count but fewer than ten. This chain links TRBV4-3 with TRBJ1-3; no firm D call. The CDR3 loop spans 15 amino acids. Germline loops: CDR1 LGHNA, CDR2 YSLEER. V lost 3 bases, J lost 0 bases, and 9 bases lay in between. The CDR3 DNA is TGCGCCAGCAGCCAGGAAGGACTCTCTGGAAACACCATATATTTT. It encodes CASSQEGLSGNTIYF.

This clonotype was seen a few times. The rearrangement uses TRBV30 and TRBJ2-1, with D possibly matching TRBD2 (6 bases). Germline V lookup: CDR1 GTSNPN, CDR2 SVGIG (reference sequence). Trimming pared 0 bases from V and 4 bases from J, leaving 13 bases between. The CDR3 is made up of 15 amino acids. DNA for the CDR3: TGTGCCTGGAGTGTAAACGGGGGTTTATACAATGAGCAGTTCTTC. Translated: CAWSVNGGLYNEQFF.

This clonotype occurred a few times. DNA for the CDR3: TGTGCCAGCAGTTTTTGGGACAGGGGTCACTATGGCTACACCTTC. Residues: CASSFWDRGHYGYTF. The chain couples TRBV12-3 or TRBV12-4 to TRBJ1-2; 10 nucleotides align to TRBD1. V shed 3 bases and J 3 bases; nucleotides not matched to a gene: 4. The CDR3 length is 15 residues.

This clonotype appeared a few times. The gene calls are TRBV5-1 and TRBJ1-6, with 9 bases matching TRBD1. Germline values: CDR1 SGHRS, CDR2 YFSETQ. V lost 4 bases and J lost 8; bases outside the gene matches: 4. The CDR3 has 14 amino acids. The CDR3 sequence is CASSRTGDDSPLHF. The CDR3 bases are TGCGCCAGCAGCCGGACAGGGGATGATTCACCCCTCCACTTT. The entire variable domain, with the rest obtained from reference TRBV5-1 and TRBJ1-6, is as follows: KAGVTQTPRYLIKTRGQQVTLSCSPISGHRSVSWYQQTPGQGLQFLFEYFSETQRNKGNFPGRFSGRQFSNSRSEMNVSTLELGDSALYLCASSRTGDDSPLHFGNGTRLTVT.